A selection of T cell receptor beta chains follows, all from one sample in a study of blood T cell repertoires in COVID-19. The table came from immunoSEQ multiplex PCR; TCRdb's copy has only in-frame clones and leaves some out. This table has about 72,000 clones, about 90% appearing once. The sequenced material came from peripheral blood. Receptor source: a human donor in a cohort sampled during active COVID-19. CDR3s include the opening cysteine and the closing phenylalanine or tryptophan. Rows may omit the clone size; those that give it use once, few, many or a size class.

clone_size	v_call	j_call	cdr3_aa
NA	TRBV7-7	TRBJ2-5	CASSWTGSAQETQYF
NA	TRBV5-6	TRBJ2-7	CASSPPGLNEQYF
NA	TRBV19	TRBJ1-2	CASKSLAYYGYTF
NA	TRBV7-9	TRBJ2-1	CASSPPLAGGYNEQFF
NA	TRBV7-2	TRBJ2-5	CASSWRYLQETQYF
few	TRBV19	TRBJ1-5	CASSMEGARSNQPQHF
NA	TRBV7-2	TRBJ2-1	CASSFIGLRNEQFF
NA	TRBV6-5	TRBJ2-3	CASSYRSQSSTDTQYF
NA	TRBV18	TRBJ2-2	CASSPIFIAGGTGELFF
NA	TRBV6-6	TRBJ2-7	CASSSLTGNGEQYF
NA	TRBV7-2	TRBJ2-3	CASSLEYSSDTQYF
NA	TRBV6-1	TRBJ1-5	CASSEVPDQPQHF
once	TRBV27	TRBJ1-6	CASSPSKQAYNSPLHF
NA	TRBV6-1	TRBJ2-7	CASSDRDRGYEQYF
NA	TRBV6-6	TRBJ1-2	CASREGQGILGYTF
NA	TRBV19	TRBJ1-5	CASSSVGTEFSNQPQHF
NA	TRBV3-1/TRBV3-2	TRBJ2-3	CASSRGGMTDTQYF
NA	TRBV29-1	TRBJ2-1	CSVKIAGGPNNEQFF
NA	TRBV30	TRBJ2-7	CAWSQQTGGSYEQYF
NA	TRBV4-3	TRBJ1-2	CASSQGYATGHYGYTF
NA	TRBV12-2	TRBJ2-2	CASRLGRAPILLTGELFF
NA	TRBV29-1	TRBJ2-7	CRGREGRRGYEQYF
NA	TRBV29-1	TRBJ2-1	CSVDPHSGNEQFF